This T cell receptor (beta chain) was observed in a study of cytomegalovirus exposure and HLA in healthy donors. It was with 60 Vbeta and 13 Jbeta primers that the PCR ran. Repertoires were generated with immunoSEQ multiplex PCR, while TCRdb's copy carries only in-frame clones and drops some. The table has about 60,000 clones, about 82% seen once. The CDR3 covers 12 residues. From germline, CDR1 is GTSNPN and CDR2 SVGIG (reference sequence). Trimming shortened V by 8 bases and J by 5 bases, and 15 bases separated the two germline ends. Material for sequencing was PBMCs. This clonotype was obtained from a man aged 25 to 40 in good health and CMV-seronegative. The chain combines TRBV30 with TRBJ1-1, with D perhaps TRBD1 (5 bases). CDR3 region: CAGSSDSTEAFF. In DNA form, the CDR3 reads TGTGCCGGATCCTCCGACAGTACTGAAGCTTTCTTT. The entire variable domain, with the rest obtained from reference TRBV30 and TRBJ1-1, is as follows: SQTIHQWPATLVQPVGSPLSLECTVEGTSNPNLYWYRQAAGRGLQLLFYSVGIGQISSEVPQNLSASRPQDRQFILSSKKLLLSDSGFYLCAGSSDSTEAFFGQGTRLTVV.